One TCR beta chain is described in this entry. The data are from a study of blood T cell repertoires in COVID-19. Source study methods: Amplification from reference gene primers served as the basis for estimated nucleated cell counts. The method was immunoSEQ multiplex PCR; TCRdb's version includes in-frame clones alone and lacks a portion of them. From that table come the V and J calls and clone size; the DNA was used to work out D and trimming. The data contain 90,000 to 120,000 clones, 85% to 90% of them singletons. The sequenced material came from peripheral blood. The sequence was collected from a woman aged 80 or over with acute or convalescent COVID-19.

The CDR3 DNA reads as TGTGCCAGCAGCAGCTTGAACCTAGCGGGGGGGACAGATACGCAGTATTTT. This encodes CASSSLNLAGGTDTQYF. The V call is TRBV28, the J call TRBJ2-3; 12 positions agree with TRBD2. The ends lost 6 bases at V and 3 bases at J; junction bases unmatched: 10. The CDR3 is made up of 17 amino acids. CDR1 is MDHEN and CDR2 is SYDVKM in the germline V gene.